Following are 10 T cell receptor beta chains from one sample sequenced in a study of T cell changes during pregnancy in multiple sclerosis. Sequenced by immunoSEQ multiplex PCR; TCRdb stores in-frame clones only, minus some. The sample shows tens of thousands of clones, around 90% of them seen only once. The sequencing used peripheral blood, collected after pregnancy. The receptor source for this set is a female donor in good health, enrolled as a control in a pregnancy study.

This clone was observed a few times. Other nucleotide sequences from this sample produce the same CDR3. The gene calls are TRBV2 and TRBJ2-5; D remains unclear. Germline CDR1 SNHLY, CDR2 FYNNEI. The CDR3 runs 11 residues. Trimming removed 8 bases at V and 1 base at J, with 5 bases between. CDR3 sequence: CASSLQETQYF. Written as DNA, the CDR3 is TGTGCCAGCTCCCTCCAAGAGACCCAGTACTTC.

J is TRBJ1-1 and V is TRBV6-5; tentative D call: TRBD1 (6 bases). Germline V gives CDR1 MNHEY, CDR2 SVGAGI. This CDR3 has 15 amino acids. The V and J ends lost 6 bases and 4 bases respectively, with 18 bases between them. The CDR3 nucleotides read TGTGCCAGCAGGGCTACACAGGGAAGGGGCACTGAAGCTTTCTTT. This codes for CASRATQGRGTEAFF.

The DNA for the CDR3 is TGTGCCAGCAGCGCAGCGCTGACAGGGACCAGCCATGGCTACACCTTC. Residues: CASSAALTGTSHGYTF. The rearrangement links TRBV9 to TRBJ1-2; 7 positions match TRBD1. The CDR3 length is 16 residues. V dropped 3 bases and J dropped 6; count of bases not matched to a gene: 14. Germline V CDR1 and CDR2: SGDLS, YYNGEE.

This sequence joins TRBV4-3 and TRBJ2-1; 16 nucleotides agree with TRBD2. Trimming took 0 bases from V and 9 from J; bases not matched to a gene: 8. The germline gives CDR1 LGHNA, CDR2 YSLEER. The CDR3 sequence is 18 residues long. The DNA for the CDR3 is TGCGCCAGCAGCCAAGATGGCGCCGGGACTAGCGGGGGGGGTGAGCAGTTCTTC. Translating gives CASSQDGAGTSGGGEQFF.

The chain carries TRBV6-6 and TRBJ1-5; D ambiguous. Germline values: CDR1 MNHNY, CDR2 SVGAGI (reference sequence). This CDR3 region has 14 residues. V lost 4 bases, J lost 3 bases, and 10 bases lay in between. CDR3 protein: CASSLGGPNQPQHF. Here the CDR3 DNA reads TGTGCCAGCAGTTTAGGAGGCCCCAATCAGCCCCAGCATTTT.

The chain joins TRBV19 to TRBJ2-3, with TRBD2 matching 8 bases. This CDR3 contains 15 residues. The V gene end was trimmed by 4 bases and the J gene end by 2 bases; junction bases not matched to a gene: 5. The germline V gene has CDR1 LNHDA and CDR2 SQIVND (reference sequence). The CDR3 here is CASSSAGGPTDTQYF. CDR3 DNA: TGTGCCAGTAGTAGCGCGGGAGGCCCCACAGATACGCAGTATTTT. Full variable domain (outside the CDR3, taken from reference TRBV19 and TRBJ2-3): DGGITQSPKYLFRKEGQNVTLSCEQNLNHDAMYWYRQDPGQGLRLIYYSQIVNDFQKGDIAEGYSVSREKKESFPLTVTSAQKNPTAFYLCASSSAGGPTDTQYFGPGTRLTVL.

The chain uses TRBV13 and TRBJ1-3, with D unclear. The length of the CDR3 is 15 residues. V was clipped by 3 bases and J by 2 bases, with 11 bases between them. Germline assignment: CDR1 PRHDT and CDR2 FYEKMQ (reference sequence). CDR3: CASSFGAAPGNTIYF. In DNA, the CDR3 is TGTGCCAGCAGCTTCGGAGCAGCTCCTGGAAACACCATATATTTT.

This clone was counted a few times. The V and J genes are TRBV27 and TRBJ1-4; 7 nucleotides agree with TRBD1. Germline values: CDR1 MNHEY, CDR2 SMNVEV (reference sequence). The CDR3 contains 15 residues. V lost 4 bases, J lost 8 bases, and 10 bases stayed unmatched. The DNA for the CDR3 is TGTGCCAGCAGTTCCCTGACAGGGCACGTCGAAAAACTGTTTTTT. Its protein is CASSSLTGHVEKLFF.

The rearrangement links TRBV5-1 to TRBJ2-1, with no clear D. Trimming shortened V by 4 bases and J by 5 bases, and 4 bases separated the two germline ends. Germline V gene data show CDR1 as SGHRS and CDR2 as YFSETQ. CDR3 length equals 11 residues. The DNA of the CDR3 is TGCGCCAGCAGCCTCCACAATGAGCAGTTCTTC. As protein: CASSLHNEQFF.

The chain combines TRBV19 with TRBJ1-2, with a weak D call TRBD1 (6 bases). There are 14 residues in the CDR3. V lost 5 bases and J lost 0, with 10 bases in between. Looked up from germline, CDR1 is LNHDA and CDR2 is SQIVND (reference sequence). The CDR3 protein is CASSSRTANYGYTF. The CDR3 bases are TGTGCCAGTAGTTCACGGACAGCTAACTATGGCTACACCTTC.